This T cell receptor (beta chain) is from a study of cytomegalovirus exposure and HLA in healthy donors. Study conclusions and caveats: Analysis performed later showed TCR beta chains linked to HLA being more clonally expanded than equally common others. Earlier results showed most TCR beta V segments being productive about 87% or about 30% of the time. Donors were assumed by presence/absence analyses to have roughly uniform sequencing depth.

13 Jbeta primers and 60 Vbeta primers were used for the PCR. Some clones are missing from TCRdb's copy, which holds only in-frame ones; the method was immunoSEQ multiplex PCR. The data show 100,000 to 150,000 clones, with 65% to 80% seen just once and 2.7% held by the top ten. Regarding this clone: Its antigen is unknown.

Likely unrecorded immune exposures existed in these nominally healthy donors. Sequencing used PBMCs. This TCR derives from a woman in her 40s in good health and CMV-seropositive.

The CDR3 loop reads CASSQEGGPLSYEQYF. CDR3 coding DNA: TGTGCCAGCAGCCAAGAGGGGGGTCCCCTCTCCTACGAGCAGTACTTC. The rearrangement uses TRBV4-2 and TRBJ2-7; weak D call: TRBD2 (6 bases). The germline V and J ends were trimmed by 0 bases and 0 bases, with 12 bases remaining between them. Germline V gene data show CDR1 as LGHNA and CDR2 as YNFKEQ. This CDR3 is 16 amino acids long.